A selection of T cell receptor beta chains follows, all from one sample in a study of CD8 T cells in Susac syndrome. Each CDR3 protein gets one entry after TCRdb re-called the immunoSEQ multiplex PCR reads with MiXCR. This table has fewer than 150,000 distinct CDR3 sequences, around 91% appearing once. The sample taken for sequencing was CD8+ T cells from PBMCs. The receptors here all came from a human donor with multiple sclerosis. Both conserved end residues are part of each CDR3. The D gene is left open where the match is weak. Clone size is given for some rows only: seen once, a few or many times, or a class if the clone is expanded.

D gene	clone size	V gene	J gene	CDR3 DNA	CDR3 protein
TRBD1	-	TRBV20-1	TRBJ1-1	TGCAGTGCTAGCGGGACAGGACTGATGAACACTGAAGCTTTCTTT	CSASGTGLMNTEAFF
-	-	TRBV7-9	TRBJ2-3	TGTGCCAGCAGCTTTGCCTCCGATACGCAGTATTTT	CASSFASDTQYF
-	-	TRBV4-1	TRBJ2-6	TGCGCCAAAACTGGGGCCAACGTCCTGACTTTC	CAKTGANVLTF
TRBD2	-	TRBV19	TRBJ2-3	TGTGCCAGTAGTATATTCGCGGGAGGGGCAGATACGCAGTATTTT	CASSIFAGGADTQYF
-	-	TRBV16	TRBJ1-1	TGTGCCAGCAGCCGCATAATGAACACTGAAGCTTTCTTT	CASSRIMNTEAFF
-	-	TRBV2	TRBJ1-1	TGTGCCACCTTCTCGGGACTTTGGAACACTGAAGCTTTCTTT	CATFSGLWNTEAFF
TRBD2	-	TRBV27	TRBJ2-1	TGTGCCAGCACCACACTAGCGGGAGGGGGGGGCAATGAGCAGTTCTTC	CASTTLAGGGGNEQFF
-	-	TRBV5-4	TRBJ1-2	TGTGCCAGCAGCTTGGAACAGGTGCCCGGCTACACCTTC	CASSLEQVPGYTF
-	-	TRBV27	TRBJ1-5	TGTGCCAGCAGTTTATCAGGCGACAATCAGCCCCAGCATTTT	CASSLSGDNQPQHF
TRBD1	-	TRBV5-1	TRBJ2-4	TGCGCCAGCAGCCCGTCCCGGGACAGGGGACGCACTCAGTACTTC	CASSPSRDRGRTQYF
-	-	TRBV12-3/TRBV12-4	TRBJ2-3	TGTGCCAGCAGTTTAGGGTTCACAGATACGCAGTATTTT	CASSLGFTDTQYF
-	-	TRBV9	TRBJ1-3	TGTGCCAGCAGCCCCAGTTTCTCTGGAAACACCATATATTTT	CASSPSFSGNTIYF
-	-	TRBV6-5	TRBJ1-2	TGTGCCAGCAGTTACGGTGCGGCGCTAGACGAGGGCTACACCTTC	CASSYGAALDEGYTF
TRBD1	once	TRBV13	TRBJ2-7	TGTGCCAGCAGCTTGGACAGGGAAGGCACCTACGAGCAGTACTTC	CASSLDREGTYEQYF
-	-	TRBV12-3/TRBV12-4	TRBJ1-1	TGTGCCAGCAGTCCCTTCGGGGGAATGAACACTGAAGCTTTCTTT	CASSPFGGMNTEAFF
-	-	TRBV27	TRBJ1-2	TGTGCCAGCAAAATACAATGGGGCGACTATGGCTACACCTTC	CASKIQWGDYGYTF
-	-	TRBV4-1	TRBJ2-3	TGCGCCAGCAGCCCCTCTACGGGGCTAACAGATACGCAGTATTTT	CASSPSTGLTDTQYF
-	once	TRBV18	TRBJ1-1	TGTGCCAGCTCACTTGGGGGGATCAACACTGAAGCTTTCTTT	CASSLGGINTEAFF
TRBD1	-	TRBV29-1	TRBJ2-2	TGCAGCGTTGACTCAGGGGGCACCGGGGAGCTGTTTTTT	CSVDSGGTGELFF
-	-	TRBV7-9	TRBJ2-7	TGTGCCAGCAGCCAGCGAGGGTCAGGGGTTAATTACGAGCAGTACTTC	CASSQRGSGVNYEQYF
TRBD1	once	TRBV6-5	TRBJ1-2	TGTGCCAGCAGTTCACAGGGGGCGCCTGGCTACACCTTC	CASSSQGAPGYTF
-	-	TRBV24-1	TRBJ2-2	TGTGCCACCAGTGCGGGGCCCACCGGGGAGCTGTTTTTT	CATSAGPTGELFF
TRBD2	-	TRBV6-2/TRBV6-3	TRBJ2-1	TGTGCCAGCAGTTTAACGGGAGGAGGCTCCTACAATGAGCAGTTCTTC	CASSLTGGGSYNEQFF